This T cell receptor beta chain was captured in a study of TIL therapy for anti-PD-1-resistant metastatic lung cancer. At the level of the study: Median patient age was 54, ranging roughly 38-85 years.

V was clipped by 0 bases and J by 5 bases, with 11 bases between them. Germline V CDR1 and CDR2: SGHRS, YFSETQ. The CDR3 runs to 15 residues. The libraries were made with immunoSEQ v3. TCRdb keeps only in-frame clones here, not all; method: immunoSEQ multiplex PCR. The table shows several thousand clones, with 66% occurring only once. Time point specified: pre-treatment sample, taken before nivolumab and TIL therapy. Tumor tissue came from excised metastases, mostly pleural nodules or supraclavicular lymph nodes. Stage 4 NSCLC adults joined between 2017 and January 2020. The chain couples TRBV5-1 to TRBJ2-2; the D gene could be TRBD1 or TRBD2 (5 bases each). The clonotype comes from a person between 25 and 79 years old with non-small cell lung cancer. The sample here was tumor tissue, taken at baseline. This chain's CDR3 is CASSLVQGGTGELFF. In nucleotides, the CDR3 is TGCGCCAGCAGCTTGGTTCAGGGCGGGACCGGGGAGCTGTTTTTT.